This T cell receptor (beta chain) was recovered during a study of identical twins (dated by TCRdb to 2016 to 2017). Notes on the research overall: TCR alpha and beta repertoires from monozygotic twins, unrelated adults of various ages and cord blood were deep-sequenced to test whether fetal clonotypes persist. Replicate twin experiments were performed at different times using different library preparation protocols to rule out contamination. The paper as a whole reports these results and caveats: Invariant T cells such as MAIT and iNKT could partly confound zero-insertion analyses, although diverse VJ usage argued against such confounding for most clonotypes. Recombination models systematically underestimated out-of-frame TCR alpha sharing in monozygotic twins but agreed with sharing between unrelated individuals. Abundant cord blood beta clonotypes had fewer insertions, young adult naive repertoires showed a similar but weaker trend, and memory repertoires showed no such trend. In beta out-of-frame sequences, excess twin sharing was weaker, because having fewer shared sequences lowered the signal-to-noise ratio. Because the same donors could not be followed over many years, the conclusions relied on cross-sectional statistical analysis. Compared with coincidental sharing between unrelated individuals, out-of-frame TCR alpha sequences shared between twins showed an excess of sequences with low generation probability.

Every donor was a healthy Caucasian. The twin cohort comprised three pairs of female monozygotic twins, all aged about 18 to 30 years. Positive isolation kits from Invitrogen were used to isolate the CD4+ and CD8+ T cell populations. The CDR3 runs 19 amino acids, cysteine and phenylalanine included. Solely the CDR3 DNA is kept, with 57 bases framed from the first base. V trim: 4 bases; J trim: 0 bases; unmatched bases: 12. Sequences SGHRS (CDR1) and YFSETQ (CDR2) are obtained from the germline V gene. This clonotype showed up just a few times. Which antigen it targets is not known. No base quality information exists; no much larger clone differs at one position. To prepare the library, 5' RACE was applied. Sequencing took place on an Illumina HiSeq 2000. A universal primer binding site was added through template switching, and the final cDNA carried a unique molecular identifier so that TCR cDNA molecules could be counted accurately. Specific primers in the conserved constant-segment region were used to synthesize first-strand cDNA for the TCR alpha and beta chains. To control for contamination, each cDNA library was double barcoded with a SMART-Mk sample barcode plus Illumina barcodes. TruSeq adapter sequences, together with Illumina sample barcodes, were added in two successive PCR steps. Sequencing of the TCR alpha and beta cDNA libraries was done on the Illumina HiSeq platform using custom primers. The paper's processing steps were these. MiGEC was used to process raw reads and extract unique molecular identifiers, and MiXCR was used to find CDR3 positions. Recombination models were inferred per individual with the repgenHMM and IGoR tools using an EM algorithm. Shared clonotypes were analyzed with the tcR package in R, and sharing was normalized by the product of cloneset sizes. Out-of-frame nonproductive sequences were analyzed to study raw recombination free of thymic and clonal selection effects. TCRdb handled the public reads itself, with Q25 trimming in fastp and clone calling in MiXCR, and kept productive beta chains. Each entry merges the rows of one CDR3 protein and shows their most common DNA and genes. What appears here as the V and J calls and clone size reflects TCRdb's work, not the paper's. The sample table shows more than 400,000 distinct CDR3 sequences, and roughly 15% are seen once. The top ten clones comprise about 0.47% of the sample.

These data also formed part of another study, on yellow fever vaccine responses in identical twins. The second investigation adds: The T cell response to vaccination in identical twins was reported by the authors to appear partly convergent and partly personalized. In the study, vaccine-responding T cell clones were precisely tracked in identical twins.

This receptor chain uses TRBV5-1 and TRBJ2-6, and 8 junctional nucleotides match TRBD1. The sequenced material came from CD4+ T cells sorted from blood. The sequence came from a woman aged 18 to 35 in good health. The CDR3 region: CASSLLGDRGPSGANVLTF. Here is the DNA: TGCGCCAGCAGCCTCCTGGGAGACAGGGGTCCCTCTGGGGCCAACGTCCTGACTTTC. Beyond the CDR3, the reference TRBV5-1 and TRBJ2-6 genes provide the residues; the full variable domain reads: KAGVTQTPRYLIKTRGQQVTLSCSPISGHRSVSWYQQTPGQGLQFLFEYFSETQRNKGNFPGRFSGRQFSNSRSEMNVSTLELGDSALYLCASSLLGDRGPSGANVLTFGAGSRLTVL.